Each of the 11 T cell receptor beta chains below was sequenced from the same sample in a study of T cells after somatic rescue of genetic block. TCRdb keeps only in-frame clones here, not all; method: immunoSEQ multiplex PCR. The sample carries under 150,000 clones, just over 90% recorded once. The sample comprised peripheral blood mononuclear cells (PBMCs). These receptors came from a woman younger than 30.

This chain links TRBV7-6 with TRBJ2-2, with 13 bases matching TRBD2. CDR3 size: 16 residues. The germline V gene has CDR1 SGHVS and CDR2 FNYEAQ. V shed 4 bases, J shed 4 bases, and the junction held 3 bases outside the gene matches. CDR3 nucleotides: TGTGCCAGCAGCTCCGGACTAGCGGGGGTCACCGGGGAGCTGTTTTTT. This gives the protein CASSSGLAGVTGELFF.

The chain recombines TRBV11-2 with TRBJ1-6; D gene uncertain. Trimming took off 6 bases at V and 7 bases at J, with 7 bases between the two ends. CDR3 length: 12 amino acids. Germline loops: CDR1 SGHAT, CDR2 FQNNGV. CDR3 DNA sequence: TGTGCCAGCAGGTACCAGAATTCACCCCTCCACTTT. Translated: CASRYQNSPLHF.

V gene TRBV6-5 combines with J gene TRBJ2-7; 8 bases fit TRBD1. The V segment lost 2 bases and the J segment 2 bases; nucleotides outside the gene matches: 8. Per the germline V gene, CDR1 is MNHEY and CDR2 is SVGAGI. CDR3 length equals 16 residues. This CDR3 is CASSYRRGQVTYEQYF. In DNA, the CDR3 is TGTGCCAGCAGTTACCGACGGGGACAGGTGACCTACGAGCAGTACTTC.

The genes are TRBV11-3 and TRBJ2-4, with D tentatively TRBD1 (6 bases). This CDR3 is 14 amino acids long. V shed 0 bases and J shed 4 bases, with 7 bases lying between them. Germline assignment: CDR1 SGHNT and CDR2 YENEEA. CDR3 amino acids: CASSLEGQKNIQYF. In DNA, the CDR3 is TGTGCCAGCAGCTTAGAAGGACAGAAAAACATTCAGTACTTC.

This clone was seen a single time. The V call is TRBV2, the J call TRBJ1-2, with a possible D match to TRBD1 (6 bases). This CDR3 has 15 amino acids. Germline V gene data show CDR1 as SNHLY and CDR2 as FYNNEI. Trimming pared 2 bases from V and 5 bases from J, leaving 15 bases between. CDR3 coding DNA: TGTGCCAGCAGTGAATTGGAGACAGGTCTTTATGGCTACACCTTC. Its protein product is CASSELETGLYGYTF.

The rearrangement links TRBV5-1 to TRBJ2-3, with 10 bases aligning to TRBD2. The V gene end was trimmed by 4 bases and the J gene end by 4 bases; junction bases not matched to a gene: 9. There are 16 residues in the CDR3. The germline gives CDR1 SGHRS, CDR2 YFSETQ. The DNA of the CDR3 is TGCGCCAGCAGCCTTACTAGCGGGGCCCAGTCAGATACGCAGTATTTT. Translating it yields CASSLTSGAQSDTQYF.

This clone turned up a few times. This chain connects TRBV19 to TRBJ2-3; D possibly corresponds to TRBD2 (6 bases). V was trimmed by 2 bases and J by 1 base, leaving 13 bases between them. The germline CDR1 and CDR2 sequences are LNHDA and SQIVND (reference sequence). This CDR3 has 16 residues. The CDR3 reads CASSITPGGGTDTQYF. The CDR3 DNA follows: TGTGCCAGTAGTATAACCCCTGGAGGGGGCACAGATACGCAGTATTTT.

The CDR3 DNA reads TGTGCCAGCAGCGTCTTTGGGGACGAGCAGTACTTC. Translating gives CASSVFGDEQYF. V usage is TRBV9 and J usage is TRBJ2-7; D remains unclear. Germline lookup yields CDR1 SGDLS and CDR2 YYNGEE. V lost 2 bases, J lost 5 bases, and 8 bases lay in between. The CDR3 extends over 12 amino acids.

V gene TRBV21-1 combines with J gene TRBJ1-2. TRBV21-1 is a documented pseudogene. The CDR3 has 13 amino acids. CDR3 loop: CASSKDENYGYTF. The CDR3 coding sequence is TGTGCCAGCAGCAAAGATGAGAACTATGGCTACACCTTC.

This chain connects TRBV18 to TRBJ2-7; D gene uncertain. Germline-derived CDR1 and CDR2 are KGHSH and LQKENI. Trimming left V 1 base short and J 4 bases short, with 8 bases between. This CDR3 is 13 amino acids long. In DNA form, the CDR3 reads TGTGCCAGCTCACCACAAGGGTCATACGAGCAGTACTTC. Translating gives CASSPQGSYEQYF.

This rearrangement joins TRBV7-2 to TRBJ1-1; D is unclear. V lost 7 bases and J lost 1, with 7 bases in between. This CDR3 comprises 12 residues. Germline V gene data show CDR1 as SGHTA and CDR2 as FQGNSA. The CDR3 sequence is CASNSPNTEAFF. The DNA for the CDR3 is TGTGCCAGCAACTCACCGAACACTGAAGCTTTCTTT.